This is a list of T cell receptor beta chains from one sample in a study of spatial heterogeneity in lung cancer. TCRdb ran MiXCR on the 5' RACE reads and lists one entry per CDR3 protein. The sample holds about 86,000 distinct CDR3 sequences; roughly 13% are singletons and the top ten take around 4.3%. Sequencing used PBMCs, obtained at surgery. Receptor source: a male donor with early-stage non-small cell lung cancer. CDR3s include the opening cysteine and the closing phenylalanine or tryptophan. The D gene is left open where the match is weak. Size is omitted from some rows. Given values are once, few, many or a class for expanded clones.

d_gene: TRBD1
abundance: many
j_gene: TRBJ1-2
v_gene: TRBV6-6
CDR3nt: TGTGCCAGCAGTAGGGACAGGGGTTCGGGAGGCTACACCTTC
CDR3aa: CASSRDRGSGGYTF

d_gene: TRBD1
abundance: few
j_gene: TRBJ2-1
v_gene: TRBV20-1
CDR3nt: TGCAGTGCTAGCTCCGGGACAGGCCTACACAATGAGCAGTTCTTC
CDR3aa: CSASSGTGLHNEQFF

d_gene: NA
abundance: few
j_gene: TRBJ2-3
v_gene: TRBV29-1
CDR3nt: TGCAGCGTTGGACGGGAAGCAGATACGCAGTATTTT
CDR3aa: CSVGREADTQYF

d_gene: TRBD2
abundance: many
j_gene: TRBJ2-5
v_gene: TRBV12-3/TRBV12-4
CDR3nt: TGTGCCAGCAGTCCGGGTGGGCTAGCGGGGGCCCCAGAGACCCAGTACTTC
CDR3aa: CASSPGGLAGAPETQYF

d_gene: TRBD1
abundance: few
j_gene: TRBJ2-7
v_gene: TRBV5-4
CDR3nt: TGTGCCAGCAACCCCGAGGGACAGGGATCCTACGAGCAGTACTTC
CDR3aa: CASNPEGQGSYEQYF

d_gene: NA
abundance: many
j_gene: TRBJ2-4
v_gene: TRBV29-1
CDR3nt: TGCAGCGTTGGAGGCCGGGGCATTCAGTACTTC
CDR3aa: CSVGGRGIQYF

d_gene: NA
abundance: once
j_gene: TRBJ2-1
v_gene: TRBV21-1
CDR3nt: TGTGCCAGCAGCTCGAAACAGGACAGGGTGTGTAATGAGCAGTTCTTC
CDR3aa: CASSSKQDRVCNEQFF

d_gene: NA
abundance: many
j_gene: TRBJ2-5
v_gene: TRBV29-1
CDR3nt: TGCAGCGTTGCGGGAAGACTCCAAGAGACCCAGTACTTC
CDR3aa: CSVAGRLQETQYF

d_gene: NA
abundance: many
j_gene: TRBJ1-6
v_gene: TRBV27
CDR3nt: TGTGCCAGCAGTTTAAAGGCAGGGAATTCACCCCTCCACTTT
CDR3aa: CASSLKAGNSPLHF

d_gene: NA
abundance: many
j_gene: TRBJ2-7
v_gene: TRBV7-3
CDR3nt: TGTGCCAGCAGCTTAAGCGGCAGGAGTAAAGGCGAGCAGTACTTC
CDR3aa: CASSLSGRSKGEQYF

d_gene: NA
abundance: few
j_gene: TRBJ2-5
v_gene: TRBV12-5
CDR3nt: TGTGCTAGTGGTACCTACCAAGAGACCCAGTACTTC
CDR3aa: CASGTYQETQYF

d_gene: NA
abundance: few
j_gene: TRBJ1-2
v_gene: TRBV29-1
CDR3nt: TGCAGCGTTGAGAACACGCCAGGGCAGGGCTACACCTTC
CDR3aa: CSVENTPGQGYTF

d_gene: NA
abundance: NA
j_gene: TRBJ1-5
v_gene: TRBV7-2
CDR3nt: TGTGCCAGCAGCTTAGACTGGGGCAATCAGCCCCAGCATTTT
CDR3aa: CASSLDWGNQPQHF

d_gene: NA
abundance: NA
j_gene: TRBJ2-7
v_gene: TRBV27
CDR3nt: TGTGCCAGCAGTTGGGGGCAGGAACAAACCTACGAGCAGTACTTC
CDR3aa: CASSWGQEQTYEQYF

d_gene: NA
abundance: many
j_gene: TRBJ1-5
v_gene: TRBV7-9
CDR3nt: TGTGCCAGCAGCTTAGCAGGGGATCGGCCCCAGCATTTT
CDR3aa: CASSLAGDRPQHF

d_gene: NA
abundance: few
j_gene: TRBJ2-5
v_gene: TRBV10-2
CDR3nt: TGCGCCAGCAGGCATACTAATGCGGAGACCCAGTACTTC
CDR3aa: CASRHTNAETQYF

d_gene: NA
abundance: few
j_gene: TRBJ1-1
v_gene: TRBV6-1
CDR3nt: TGTGCCAGCAGGGCGACAGAGAACACTGAAGCTTTCTTT
CDR3aa: CASRATENTEAFF

d_gene: NA
abundance: NA
j_gene: TRBJ2-5
v_gene: TRBV6-1
CDR3nt: TGTGCCAGCATTTTGAACAGGGCGGGAGAGACCCAGTACTTC
CDR3aa: CASILNRAGETQYF

d_gene: NA
abundance: NA
j_gene: TRBJ1-2
v_gene: TRBV5-1
CDR3nt: TGCGCCAGCAGCTCTGAAGGCAACCGTAATGGCTACACCTTC
CDR3aa: CASSSEGNRNGYTF

d_gene: TRBD1
abundance: many
j_gene: TRBJ1-2
v_gene: TRBV24-1
CDR3nt: TGTGCCACCAGTGATCCCCTCAGGACAGGGAACTATGGCTACACCTTC
CDR3aa: CATSDPLRTGNYGYTF

d_gene: NA
abundance: NA
j_gene: TRBJ2-1
v_gene: TRBV29-1
CDR3nt: TGCAGCGTTGTAAGTCTCCCCGGGGATGAGCAGTTCTTC
CDR3aa: CSVVSLPGDEQFF

d_gene: NA
abundance: NA
j_gene: TRBJ1-5
v_gene: TRBV19
CDR3nt: TGTGCCAGTAGTCAGCAGGATAGCAATCAGCCCCAGCATTTT
CDR3aa: CASSQQDSNQPQHF

d_gene: NA
abundance: few
j_gene: TRBJ2-1
v_gene: TRBV7-9
CDR3nt: TGTGCCAGCAGCTTAGAATCGCCCTACAATGAGCAGTTCTTC
CDR3aa: CASSLESPYNEQFF

d_gene: NA
abundance: NA
j_gene: TRBJ2-7
v_gene: TRBV7-3
CDR3nt: TGTGCCAGCAGCCCTTTTCCCGGCTACGAGCAGTACTTC
CDR3aa: CASSPFPGYEQYF

d_gene: TRBD1
abundance: NA
j_gene: TRBJ2-5
v_gene: TRBV7-9
CDR3nt: TGTGCCAGCAGCTACCGGACAGGGGGAGAAGAGACCCAGTACTTC
CDR3aa: CASSYRTGGEETQYF

d_gene: NA
abundance: NA
j_gene: TRBJ1-2
v_gene: TRBV3-1
CDR3nt: TGTGCCAGCAGTCCCAGGGACAACTATGGCTACACCTTC
CDR3aa: CASSPRDNYGYTF

d_gene: NA
abundance: NA
j_gene: TRBJ1-2
v_gene: TRBV20-1
CDR3nt: TGCAGTGCTACCCCTCTTTTTCAGTGGCTTTATGGCTACACCTTC
CDR3aa: CSATPLFQWLYGYTF

d_gene: NA
abundance: many
j_gene: TRBJ1-2
v_gene: TRBV2
CDR3nt: TGTGCCAGCAGTGTATGGGAGAGGCTCGATGGCTACACCTTC
CDR3aa: CASSVWERLDGYTF

d_gene: NA
abundance: NA
j_gene: TRBJ2-1
v_gene: TRBV5-4
CDR3nt: TGTGCCAGCAGCTTGGACGGGAACTACAATGAGCAGTTCTTC
CDR3aa: CASSLDGNYNEQFF

d_gene: TRBD1
abundance: NA
j_gene: TRBJ1-5
v_gene: TRBV29-1
CDR3nt: TGCAGCGTTGGGGCAGGGGGGAATCAGCCCCAGCATTTT
CDR3aa: CSVGAGGNQPQHF

d_gene: NA
abundance: NA
j_gene: TRBJ2-7
v_gene: TRBV6-5
CDR3nt: TGTGCCAGCAGTTACCGGCAGGGTGAGCCAAGGGACGAGCAGTACTTC
CDR3aa: CASSYRQGEPRDEQYF

d_gene: NA
abundance: few
j_gene: TRBJ2-5
v_gene: TRBV21-1
CDR3nt: TGTGCCAGCAGCAAAGAGCCTAGCGGGAGATATGAGACCCAGTACTTC
CDR3aa: CASSKEPSGRYETQYF

d_gene: NA
abundance: NA
j_gene: TRBJ1-2
v_gene: TRBV7-9
CDR3nt: TGTGCCAGCAGCCAAGCTGGACAGCCATTGAATGGCTACACCTTC
CDR3aa: CASSQAGQPLNGYTF